Reported below is one T cell receptor beta chain. What it binds is unknown. The sample originates from a study of T cell responses to AZD1222 COVID-19 vaccine. Study-level findings and limits: Researchers took repertoire samples only after the peak T cell response had come. Distributed over spike, vaccine-associated CD4 TCRs predominated at 160-218 and 743-854. Rises in breadth and depth of Spike-specific TCRs came after two AZD1222 doses. Clonal diversity may have been underestimated, and the donors were mostly white British, with more females than males.

Sequenced by immunoSEQ multiplex PCR; TCRdb stores in-frame clones only, minus some. This table holds around 140,000 clones, roughly 90% found once. V was pared by 5 bases and J by 5 bases, with 14 bases of the junction left unmatched. There are 17 residues in the CDR3. The germline V gene has CDR1 SGHNT and CDR2 YENEEA. The receptor comes from an adult who received the AZD1222 COVID-19 vaccine. The source material was peripheral blood, sampled 28 days after the second AZD1222 dose. The chain uses TRBV11-3 and TRBJ2-3; TRBD2 matches 9 bases. The chain's CDR3 is CASSPTYSGRNIDTQYF. The CDR3 nucleotides read TGTGCCAGCAGCCCCACATATAGCGGGAGAAATATAGATACGCAGTATTTT.